What follows is one T cell receptor (beta chain) and its context. Its antigen remains unknown. The data were obtained in a study of beta chain features in type 1 diabetes. V lost 1 base, J lost 4 bases, and 11 bases lay in between. The CDR3 has 14 amino acids. The germline V gene has CDR1 SGHVS and CDR2 FNYEAQ. Central memory, naive, regulatory and stem cell-like memory CD4+ cells were sorted by CD45RO/CCR7/CD25/CD127/CD95/CD27. Study-wide results and caveats: Naive, central memory and Treg TCRB repertoires seemed to resemble each other more closely in patients than they did in healthy donors. Moderately but significantly shorter TCRB CDR3s were found in Type 1 diabetes patients in all four CD4+ subsets.

Expressed TCRB transcripts were sequenced because the entire RNA isolate underwent reverse transcription. Clones were read by immunoSEQ multiplex PCR, and TCRdb kept only the in-frame ones, dropping some. In the table there are hundreds of thousands of clones, 30% of which are singletons. The chain employs TRBV7-6 and TRBJ2-7; perhaps TRBD1 as D (6 bases). The specimen sequenced was naive CD4+ T cells from blood. The receptor comes from a man between 18 and 35 years old in good health. The CDR3 loop reads CASSLDQGRYEQYF. The CDR3 DNA follows: TGTGCCAGCAGCTTAGACCAGGGGAGATACGAGCAGTACTTC.